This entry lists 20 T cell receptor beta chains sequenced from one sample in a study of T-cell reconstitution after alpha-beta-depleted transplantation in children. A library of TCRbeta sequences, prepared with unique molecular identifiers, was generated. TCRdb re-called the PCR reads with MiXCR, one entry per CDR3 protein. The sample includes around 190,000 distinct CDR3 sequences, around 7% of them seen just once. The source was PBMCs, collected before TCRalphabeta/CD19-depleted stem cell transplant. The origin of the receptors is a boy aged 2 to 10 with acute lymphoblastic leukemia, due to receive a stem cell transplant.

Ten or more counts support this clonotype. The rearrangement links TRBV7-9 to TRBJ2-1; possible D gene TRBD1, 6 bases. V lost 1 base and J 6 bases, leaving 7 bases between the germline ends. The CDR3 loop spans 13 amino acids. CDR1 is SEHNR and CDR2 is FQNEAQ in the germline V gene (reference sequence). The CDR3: CASSLVGGNEQFF. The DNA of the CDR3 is TGTGCCAGCAGCTTAGTAGGGGGCAATGAGCAGTTCTTC. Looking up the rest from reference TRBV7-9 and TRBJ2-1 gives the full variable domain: DTGVSQNPRHKITKRGQNVTFRCDPISEHNRLYWYRQTLGQGPEFLTYFQNEAQLEKSRLLSDRFSAERPKGSFSTLEIQRTEQGDSAMYLCASSLVGGNEQFFGPGTRLTVL.

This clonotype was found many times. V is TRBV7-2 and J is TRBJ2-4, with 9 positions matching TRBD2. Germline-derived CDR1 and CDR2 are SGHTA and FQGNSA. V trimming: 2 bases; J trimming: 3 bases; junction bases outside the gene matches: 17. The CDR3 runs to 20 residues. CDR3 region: CASSLMAPDVAGVGKNIQYF. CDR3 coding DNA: TGTGCCAGCAGCTTAATGGCACCGGATGTAGCGGGAGTTGGCAAAAACATTCAGTACTTC.

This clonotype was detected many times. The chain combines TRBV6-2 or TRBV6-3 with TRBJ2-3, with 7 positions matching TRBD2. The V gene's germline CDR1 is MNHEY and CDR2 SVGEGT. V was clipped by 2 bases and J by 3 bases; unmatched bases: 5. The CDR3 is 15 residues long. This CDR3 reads CASSYRGRDTDTQYF. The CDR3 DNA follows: TGTGCCAGCAGTTACCGAGGGAGGGATACAGATACGCAGTATTTT.

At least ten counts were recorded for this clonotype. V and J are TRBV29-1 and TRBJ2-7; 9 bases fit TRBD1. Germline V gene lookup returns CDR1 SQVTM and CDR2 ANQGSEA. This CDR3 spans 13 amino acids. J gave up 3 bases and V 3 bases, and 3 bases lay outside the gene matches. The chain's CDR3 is CSVEGTGNYEQYF. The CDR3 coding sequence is TGCAGCGTTGAGGGGACAGGGAACTACGAGCAGTACTTC.

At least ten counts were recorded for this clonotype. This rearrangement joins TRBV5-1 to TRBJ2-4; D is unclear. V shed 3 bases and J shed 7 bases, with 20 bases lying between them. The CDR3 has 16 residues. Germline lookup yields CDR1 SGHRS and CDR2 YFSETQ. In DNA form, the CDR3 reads TGCGCCAGCAGCTCGACTGGGCAGGATGACGGGAACATTCAGTACTTC. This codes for CASSSTGQDDGNIQYF.

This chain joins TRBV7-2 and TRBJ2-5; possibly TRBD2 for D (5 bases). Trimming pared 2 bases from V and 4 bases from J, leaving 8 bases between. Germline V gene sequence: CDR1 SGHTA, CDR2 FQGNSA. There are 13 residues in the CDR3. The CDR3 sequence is CASSLTEGETQYF. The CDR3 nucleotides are TGTGCCAGCAGCTTAACCGAGGGAGAGACCCAGTACTTC.

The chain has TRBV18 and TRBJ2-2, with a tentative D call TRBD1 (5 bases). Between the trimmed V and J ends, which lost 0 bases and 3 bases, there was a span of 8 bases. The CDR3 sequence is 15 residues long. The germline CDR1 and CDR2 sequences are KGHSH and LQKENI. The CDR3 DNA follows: TGTGCCAGCTCACCACCGGGGCGGTACACCGGGGAGCTGTTTTTT. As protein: CASSPPGRYTGELFF.

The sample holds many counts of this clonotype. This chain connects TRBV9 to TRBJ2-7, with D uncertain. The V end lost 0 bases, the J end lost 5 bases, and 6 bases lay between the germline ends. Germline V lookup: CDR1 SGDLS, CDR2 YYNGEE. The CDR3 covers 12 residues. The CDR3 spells CASSVAGNEQYF. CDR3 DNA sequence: TGTGCCAGCAGCGTAGCTGGGAACGAGCAGTACTTC.

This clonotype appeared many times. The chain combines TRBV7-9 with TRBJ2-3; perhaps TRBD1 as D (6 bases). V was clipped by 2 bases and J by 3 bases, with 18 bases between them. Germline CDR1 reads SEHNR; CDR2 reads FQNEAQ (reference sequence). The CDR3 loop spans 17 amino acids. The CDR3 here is CASSLMWVGATTDTQYF. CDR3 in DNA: TGTGCCAGCAGCTTAATGTGGGTGGGGGCGACGACAGATACGCAGTATTTT.

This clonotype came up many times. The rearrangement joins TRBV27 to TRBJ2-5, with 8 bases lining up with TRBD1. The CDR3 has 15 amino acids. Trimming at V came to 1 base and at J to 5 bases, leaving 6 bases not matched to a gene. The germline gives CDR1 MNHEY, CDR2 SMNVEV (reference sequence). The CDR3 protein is CASSLWGTGGETQYF. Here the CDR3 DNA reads TGTGCCAGCAGTTTATGGGGGACAGGCGGGGAGACCCAGTACTTC.

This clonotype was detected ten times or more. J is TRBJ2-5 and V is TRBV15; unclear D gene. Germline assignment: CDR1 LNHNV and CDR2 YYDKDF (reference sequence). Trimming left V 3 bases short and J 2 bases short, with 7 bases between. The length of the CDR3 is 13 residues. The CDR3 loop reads CATSSGRQETQYF. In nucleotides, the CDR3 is TGTGCCACCAGCAGCGGCCGTCAAGAGACCCAGTACTTC.

CDR3 nucleotides: TGTGCCAGCAAATTCGGGCCGGTGCATACCTATGGCTACACCTTC. Its translation: CASKFGPVHTYGYTF. The J gene is TRBJ1-2, the V gene TRBV28, with D hard to call. Trimming cost V 7 bases and J 4 bases, with 19 bases left between them. Germline loops: CDR1 MDHEN, CDR2 SYDVKM. The CDR3 runs 15 residues.

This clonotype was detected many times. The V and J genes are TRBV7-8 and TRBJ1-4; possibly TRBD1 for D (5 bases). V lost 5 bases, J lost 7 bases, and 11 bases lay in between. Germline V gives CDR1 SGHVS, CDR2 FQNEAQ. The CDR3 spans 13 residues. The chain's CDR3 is CASSVGEGEKLFF. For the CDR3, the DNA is TGTGCCAGCAGCGTAGGGGAAGGTGAAAAACTGTTTTTT.

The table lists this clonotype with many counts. The CDR3 is CASSQGTPSADIQYF. The CDR3 DNA follows: TGTGCCAGCAGCCAGGGAACCCCATCGGCTGACATTCAGTACTTC. The chain uses TRBV3-1 and TRBJ2-4; D gene unclear. Germline lookup yields CDR1 LGHDT and CDR2 YNNKEL (reference sequence). V lost 3 bases and J lost 8, with 17 bases in between. This CDR3 comprises 15 residues. Full variable domain (missing parts from reference TRBV3-1 and TRBJ2-4): DTAVSQTPKYLVTQMGNDKSIKCEQNLGHDTMYWYKQDSKKFLKIMFSYNNKELIINETVPNRFSPKSPDKAHLNLHINSLELGDSAVYFCASSQGTPSADIQYFGAGTRLSVL.

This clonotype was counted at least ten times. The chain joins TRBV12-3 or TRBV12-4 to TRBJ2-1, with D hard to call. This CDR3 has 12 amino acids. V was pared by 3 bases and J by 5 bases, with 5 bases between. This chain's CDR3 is CASSFPDNEQFF. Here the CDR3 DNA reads TGTGCCAGCAGTTTTCCCGACAATGAGCAGTTCTTC.

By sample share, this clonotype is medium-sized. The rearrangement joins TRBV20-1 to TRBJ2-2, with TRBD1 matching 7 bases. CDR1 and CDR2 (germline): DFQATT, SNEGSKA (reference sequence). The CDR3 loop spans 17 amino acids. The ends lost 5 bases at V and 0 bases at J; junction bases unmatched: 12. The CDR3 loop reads CSAQKWGQQANTGELFF. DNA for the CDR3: TGCAGTGCTCAAAAATGGGGACAGCAGGCGAACACCGGGGAGCTGTTTTTT.

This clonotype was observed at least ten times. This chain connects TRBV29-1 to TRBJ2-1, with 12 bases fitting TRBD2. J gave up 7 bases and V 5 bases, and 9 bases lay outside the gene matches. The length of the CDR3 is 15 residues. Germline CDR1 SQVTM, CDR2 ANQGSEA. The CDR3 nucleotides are TGCAGCGTTAGGGGGAGACTAGCGGGGGAGAATGAGCAGTTCTTC. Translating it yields CSVRGRLAGENEQFF.

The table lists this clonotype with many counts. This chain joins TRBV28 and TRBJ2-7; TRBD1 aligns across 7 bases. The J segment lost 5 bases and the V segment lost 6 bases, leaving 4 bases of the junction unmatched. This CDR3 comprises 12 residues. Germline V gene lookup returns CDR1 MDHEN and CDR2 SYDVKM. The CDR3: CASRGQFHEQYF. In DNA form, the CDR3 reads TGTGCCAGCAGGGGACAGTTCCACGAGCAGTACTTC.

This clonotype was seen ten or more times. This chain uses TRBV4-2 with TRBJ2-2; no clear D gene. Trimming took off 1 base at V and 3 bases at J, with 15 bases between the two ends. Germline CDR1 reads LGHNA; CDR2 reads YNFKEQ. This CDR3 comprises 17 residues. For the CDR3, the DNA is TGTGCCAGCAGCCAAGTTCCTGGTAACCCGTACACCGGGGAGCTGTTTTTT. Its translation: CASSQVPGNPYTGELFF.

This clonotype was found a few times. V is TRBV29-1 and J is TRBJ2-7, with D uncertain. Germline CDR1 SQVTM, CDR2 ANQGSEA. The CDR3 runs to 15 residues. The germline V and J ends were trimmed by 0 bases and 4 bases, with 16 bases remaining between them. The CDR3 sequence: CSVEEPLDQSYEQYF. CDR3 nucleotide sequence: TGCAGCGTTGAAGAGCCCTTGGACCAATCATACGAGCAGTACTTC.